This is a list of T cell receptor beta chains from one sample in a study of T cell responses to AZD1222 COVID-19 vaccine. The repertoire was sequenced with immunoSEQ multiplex PCR; TCRdb's copy has only in-frame clones and lacks some. Among around 120,000 clones listed, 93% were seen once. Sequenced here: peripheral blood, sampled 28 days after the second AZD1222 dose. Source of these receptors: an adult who received the AZD1222 COVID-19 vaccine. CDR3s include the opening cysteine and the closing phenylalanine or tryptophan.

v_gene	j_gene	CDR3aa
TRBV15	TRBJ2-4	CATSSLIREDKNIQYF
TRBV12-3/TRBV12-4	TRBJ1-1	CASSLTENTEAFF
TRBV7-9	TRBJ2-3	CASSLVSRLAGADTQYF
TRBV7-9	TRBJ1-1	CASSQDGTGIAEAFF
TRBV12-5	TRBJ1-2	CASGLVPARDYGYTF
TRBV19	TRBJ1-1	CASSARREATEAFF
TRBV6-5	TRBJ1-4	CASSYSGTVYEKLFF
TRBV12-3/TRBV12-4	TRBJ2-5	CASSLAQGETQYF
TRBV19	TRBJ1-2	CASGQQNYGYTF
TRBV7-2	TRBJ1-5	CASSLIAGQEYSNQPQHF
TRBV6-5	TRBJ1-1	CASSYGGTGSEAFF
TRBV6-5	TRBJ1-6	CASSYDRQGSSPLHF
TRBV4-1	TRBJ2-2	CASSQTWTGGATGELFF
TRBV19	TRBJ2-4	CASSLEVKNIQYF
TRBV11-2	TRBJ2-7	CASSHPGRGRPYEQYF
TRBV3-1/TRBV3-2	TRBJ2-5	CASSQDWGAETQYF
TRBV27	TRBJ1-6	CASSSPGTGISPLHF
TRBV7-2	TRBJ1-2	CASSGTGAYYGYTF
TRBV25-1	TRBJ2-1	CASSEFGGEYNEQFF
TRBV9	TRBJ2-1	CASSVGSSGYNEQFF
TRBV19	TRBJ2-3	CASSIGGPGLAGLTDTQYF
TRBV7-2	TRBJ1-5	CASSLRGGSNQPQHF
TRBV7-9	TRBJ2-2	CASSLTGSDTGELFF
TRBV27	TRBJ2-3	CASSFGTSGLSTDTQYF
TRBV9	TRBJ2-7	CASSVESSGRVGGEQYF
TRBV10-3	TRBJ2-1	CAISGPGEVSSYNEQFF
TRBV5-4	TRBJ1-1	CASSDRGHTEAFF
TRBV13	TRBJ1-1	CASSSDGGGMNTEAFF
TRBV10-3	TRBJ2-7	CAISDRRVGEQYF
TRBV7-9	TRBJ1-2	CASSLVWGPDTF
TRBV2	TRBJ2-3	CASSEFRDTQYF
TRBV4-1	TRBJ1-3	CASSQARQPSSGNTIYF